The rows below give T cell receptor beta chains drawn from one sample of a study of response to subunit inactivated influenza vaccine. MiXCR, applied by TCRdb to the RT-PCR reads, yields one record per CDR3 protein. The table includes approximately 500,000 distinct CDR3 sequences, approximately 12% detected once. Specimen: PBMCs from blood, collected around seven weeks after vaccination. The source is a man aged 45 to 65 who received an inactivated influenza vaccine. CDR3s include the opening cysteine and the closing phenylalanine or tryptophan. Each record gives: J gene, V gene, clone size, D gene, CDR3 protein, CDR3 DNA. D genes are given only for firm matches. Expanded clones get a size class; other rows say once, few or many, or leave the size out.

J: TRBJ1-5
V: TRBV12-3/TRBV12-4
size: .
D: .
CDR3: CASSLGIGFDQPQHF
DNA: TGTGCCAGCAGTTTAGGCATTGGGTTTGATCAGCCCCAGCATTTT

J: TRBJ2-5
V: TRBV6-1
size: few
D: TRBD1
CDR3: CASRQGVVETQYF
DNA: TGTGCCAGCAGGCAGGGGGTCGTAGAGACCCAGTACTTC

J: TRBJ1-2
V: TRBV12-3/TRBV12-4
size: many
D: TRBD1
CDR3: CASSPTKTGYGYTF
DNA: TGTGCCAGCAGTCCAACCAAGACAGGGTATGGCTACACCTTC

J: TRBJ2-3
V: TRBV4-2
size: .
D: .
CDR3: CASSQRTADTQYF
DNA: TGTGCCAGCAGCCAAAGGACAGCAGATACGCAGTATTTT

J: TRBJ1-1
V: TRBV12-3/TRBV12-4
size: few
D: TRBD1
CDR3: CASRPTGTVNTEAFF
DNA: TGTGCCAGCAGACCCACCGGGACAGTGAACACTGAAGCTTTCTTT

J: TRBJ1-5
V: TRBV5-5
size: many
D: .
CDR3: CASSDGVYSNQPQHF
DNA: TGTGCCAGCAGCGACGGGGTCTATAGCAATCAGCCCCAGCATTTT

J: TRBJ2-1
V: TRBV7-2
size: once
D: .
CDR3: CASSLFAGAGEQFF
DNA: TGTGCCAGCAGCTTGTTTGCGGGGGCCGGGGAGCAGTTCTTC

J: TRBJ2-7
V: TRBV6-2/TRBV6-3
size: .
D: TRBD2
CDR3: CASSLTSGASYEQYF
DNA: TGTGCCAGCAGTTTGACTAGCGGGGCCTCCTACGAGCAGTACTTC

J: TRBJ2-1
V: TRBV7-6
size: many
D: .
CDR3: CASSRGTVNNEQFF
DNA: TGTGCCAGCAGCCGCGGGACGGTTAACAATGAGCAGTTCTTC

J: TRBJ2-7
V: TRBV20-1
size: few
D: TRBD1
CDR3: CSARSFGQGDEQYF
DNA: TGCAGTGCTAGATCCTTTGGACAGGGTGACGAGCAGTACTTC

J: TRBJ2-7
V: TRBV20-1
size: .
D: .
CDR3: CSASSLQRVSYEQYF
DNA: TGCAGTGCTAGTAGTCTCCAGCGGGTCTCCTACGAGCAGTACTTC

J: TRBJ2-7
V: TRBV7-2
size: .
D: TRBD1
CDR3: CASSFRQGEPYEQYF
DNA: TGTGCCAGCAGCTTCCGACAGGGGGAACCCTACGAGCAGTACTTC

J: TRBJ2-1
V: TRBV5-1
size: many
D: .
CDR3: CASSLEMVSEQFF
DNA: TGCGCCAGCAGCTTGGAGATGGTCAGTGAGCAGTTCTTC

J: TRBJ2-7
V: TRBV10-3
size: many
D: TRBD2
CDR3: CASSTGTSGYEQYF
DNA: TGTGCCAGCAGTACCGGGACTAGCGGGTACGAGCAGTACTTC

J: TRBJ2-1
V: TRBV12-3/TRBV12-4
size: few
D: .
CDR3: CASSLAGSLEQFF
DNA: TGTGCCAGCAGTTTAGCAGGTTCATTGGAGCAGTTCTTC

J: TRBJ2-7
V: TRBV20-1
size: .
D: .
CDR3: CSAPRDPEQYF
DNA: TGCAGTGCCCCCAGGGACCCCGAGCAGTACTTC

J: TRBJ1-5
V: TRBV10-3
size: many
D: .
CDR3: CAISGEYSNQPQHF
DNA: TGTGCCATCAGTGGAGAGTACAGCAATCAGCCCCAGCATTTT

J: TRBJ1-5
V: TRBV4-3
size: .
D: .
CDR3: CASSQDRSSYQPQHF
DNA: TGCGCCAGCAGCCAAGATCGTTCCAGCTATCAGCCCCAGCATTTT

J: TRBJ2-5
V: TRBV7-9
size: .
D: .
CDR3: CASSLPGWYQETQYF
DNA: TGTGCCAGCAGCTTACCGGGATGGTACCAAGAGACCCAGTACTTC

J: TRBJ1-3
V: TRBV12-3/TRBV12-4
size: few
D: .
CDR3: CASSLSGAAGDTIYF
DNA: TGTGCCAGCAGTTTAAGTGGGGCAGCGGGAGACACCATATATTTT

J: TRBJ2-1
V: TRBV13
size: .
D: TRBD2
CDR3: CASSSKRPLAATYNEQFF
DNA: TGTGCCAGCAGCTCAAAACGGCCCCTAGCGGCAACCTACAATGAGCAGTTCTTC

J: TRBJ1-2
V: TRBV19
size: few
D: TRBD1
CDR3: CASKGSGGLSDGYTF
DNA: TGTGCCAGTAAAGGGTCAGGGGGACTTTCGGATGGCTACACCTTC

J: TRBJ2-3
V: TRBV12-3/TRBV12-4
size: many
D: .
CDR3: CASSFIGDQSDTQYF
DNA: TGTGCCAGCAGTTTCATAGGGGACCAGTCAGATACGCAGTATTTT

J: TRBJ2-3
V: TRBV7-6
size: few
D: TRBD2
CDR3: CASSLVGGRAVGDTQYF
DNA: TGTGCCAGCAGCTTAGTTGGCGGGAGGGCCGTGGGAGATACGCAGTATTTT

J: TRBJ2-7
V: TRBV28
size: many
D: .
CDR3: CASSLSGLSAPQGYEQYF
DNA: TGTGCCAGCAGTTTATCCGGTTTGTCAGCCCCTCAGGGGTACGAGCAGTACTTC

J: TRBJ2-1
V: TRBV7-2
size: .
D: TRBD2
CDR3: CASSALAVEQFF
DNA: TGTGCCAGCAGCGCTCTAGCGGTAGAGCAGTTCTTC

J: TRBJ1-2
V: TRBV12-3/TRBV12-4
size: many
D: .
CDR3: CATGTGPIGDTF
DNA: TGTGCCACAGGAACAGGGCCCATTGGTGACACCTTC

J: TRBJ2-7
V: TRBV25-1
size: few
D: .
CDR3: CASSNVYEQYF
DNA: TGTGCCAGTTCTAACGTCTACGAGCAGTACTTC

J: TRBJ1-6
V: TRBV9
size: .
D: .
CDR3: CASSVDSVFNSPLHF
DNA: TGTGCCAGCAGCGTAGACAGCGTCTTTAATTCACCCCTCCACTTT

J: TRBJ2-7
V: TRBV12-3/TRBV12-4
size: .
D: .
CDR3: CASSLGGDLGEQYF
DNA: TGTGCCAGCAGTTTAGGGGGGGACCTGGGAGAGCAGTACTTC

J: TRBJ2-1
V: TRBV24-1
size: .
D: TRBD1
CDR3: CATSPGTGLNEQFF
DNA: TGTGCCACCAGTCCCGGGACAGGGCTCAATGAGCAGTTCTTC

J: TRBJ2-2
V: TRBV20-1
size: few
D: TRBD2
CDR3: CSASGGTSSGELFF
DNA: TGCAGTGCTTCTGGGGGGACTAGCTCCGGGGAGCTGTTTTTT

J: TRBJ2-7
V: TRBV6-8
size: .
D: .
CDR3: CASSQLQYGQLWAYEQYF
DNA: TGTGCCAGCAGTCAACTTCAATACGGGCAGCTATGGGCCTACGAGCAGTACTTC

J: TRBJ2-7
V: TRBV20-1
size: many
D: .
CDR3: CSARARRGDEQYF
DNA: TGCAGTGCTAGAGCCCGTAGAGGGGACGAGCAGTACTTC

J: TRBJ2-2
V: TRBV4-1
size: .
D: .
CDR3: CASSQVNPHHGELFF
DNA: TGCGCCAGCAGCCAGGTTAACCCTCACCACGGGGAGCTGTTTTTT

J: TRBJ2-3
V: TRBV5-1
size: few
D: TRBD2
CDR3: CASSLERGGPGDTQYF
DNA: TGCGCCAGCAGCTTGGAACGGGGGGGGCCGGGAGATACGCAGTATTTT

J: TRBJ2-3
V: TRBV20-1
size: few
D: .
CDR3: CSARVAAQDPDTQYF
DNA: TGCAGTGCTAGAGTCGCGGCTCAGGACCCAGATACGCAGTATTTT

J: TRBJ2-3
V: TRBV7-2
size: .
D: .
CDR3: CASSFNALSTDTQYF
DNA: TGTGCCAGCAGCTTTAACGCGCTTAGCACAGATACGCAGTATTTT

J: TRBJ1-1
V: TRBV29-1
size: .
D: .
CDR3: CSAAPGNTEAFF
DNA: TGCAGCGCAGCCCCGGGGAACACTGAAGCTTTCTTT

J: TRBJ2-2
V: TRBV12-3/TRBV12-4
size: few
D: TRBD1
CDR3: CASRAETGRTGELFF
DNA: TGTGCCAGCAGGGCCGAGACAGGGCGGACCGGGGAGCTGTTTTTT

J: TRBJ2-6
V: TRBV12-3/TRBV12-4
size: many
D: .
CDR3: CASSRMEGAGANVLTF
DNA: TGTGCCAGCAGCCGAATGGAGGGGGCCGGGGCCAACGTCCTGACTTTC

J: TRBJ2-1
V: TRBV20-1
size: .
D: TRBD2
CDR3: CSARAALAGDYNEQFF
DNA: TGCAGTGCTAGAGCCGCACTAGCGGGAGACTACAATGAGCAGTTCTTC

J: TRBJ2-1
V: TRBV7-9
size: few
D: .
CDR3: CAGALVSNEQFF
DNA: TGTGCAGGGGCCTTAGTTTCGAATGAGCAGTTCTTC

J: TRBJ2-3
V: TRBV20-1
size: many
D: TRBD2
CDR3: CSASRGADTQYF
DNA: TGCAGTGCTAGCCGGGGGGCAGATACGCAGTATTTT

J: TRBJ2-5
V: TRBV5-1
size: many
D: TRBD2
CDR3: CASSRLAGSQETQYF
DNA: TGCGCCAGCAGTCGACTAGCGGGGAGCCAAGAGACCCAGTACTTC

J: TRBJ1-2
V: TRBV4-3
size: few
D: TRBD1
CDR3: CASSQGGPGGTYTF
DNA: TGCGCCAGCAGCCAAGGGGGACCAGGGGGCACCTACACCTTC

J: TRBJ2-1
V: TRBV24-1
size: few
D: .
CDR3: CATSDPRLGAYNEQFF
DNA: TGTGCCACCAGTGATCCACGATTGGGGGCCTACAATGAGCAGTTCTTC

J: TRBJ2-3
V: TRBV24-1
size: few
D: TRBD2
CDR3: CATSDFSGRADDTQYF
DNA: TGTGCCACCAGTGATTTTTCCGGGAGGGCCGATGATACGCAGTATTTT

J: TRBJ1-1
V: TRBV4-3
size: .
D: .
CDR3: CASSPGRWANTEAFF
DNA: TGCGCCAGCAGCCCCGGACGGTGGGCGAACACTGAAGCTTTCTTT

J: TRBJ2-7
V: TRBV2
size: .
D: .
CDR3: CASSDAYSYEQYF
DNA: TGTGCCAGCAGTGATGCCTACAGCTACGAGCAGTACTTC

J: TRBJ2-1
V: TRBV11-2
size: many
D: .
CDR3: CASSLGVYEQFF
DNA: TGTGCCAGCAGCTTAGGGGTATATGAGCAGTTCTTC